This T cell receptor (beta chain) was profiled in a study of T cell repertoires in cytomegalovirus infection. The CDR3 is 14 residues long. The germline V gene encodes CDR1 SGHVS and CDR2 FNYEAQ. TCRdb independently ran MiXCR on the reads; one entry per CDR3 protein. Of approximately 990,000 distinct CDR3 sequences listed, less than 35% are singletons. This clonotype was observed a single time. Its antigen is unknown. This may be a read error: a much more frequent sequence differs by one nucleotide. The sequenced sample was cultured CD8+ T cells from PBMCs, obtained from culture after CMV antigen stimulation. The chain uses TRBV7-6 and TRBJ2-3, with no clear D. The end of the DNA is better explained by TRBJ1-5, so the J call may be wrong. The source is a human donor in good health (CMV status not recorded). Some clones in this sample may be carry-over from other donors' samples. Written as DNA, the CDR3 is TGTGCCAGCAGCTTAGCCGCATTGGCAGATACGCAGCATTTT. It yields the protein CASSLAALADTQHF.